The rows below give T cell receptor beta chains drawn from one sample of a study of beta chain features in type 1 diabetes. The protocol was immunoSEQ multiplex PCR, while the TCRdb copy is restricted to in-frame clones and leaves out a portion. The repertoire holds around 250,000 clones, around an eighth seen once, with approximately 0.015% in the top ten. Material for sequencing was naive CD4+ T cells from blood. These receptor sequences come from a man aged 25-40 years with type 1 diabetes. Each CDR3 is given with its conserved first and last residue. D genes are given only for firm matches. Clone size is not always given. Where it is, it says once, few, many or a class for expanded clones.

d_call clone_size j_call v_call cdr3_aa cdr3_nt
TRBD1 few TRBJ2-5 TRBV5-1 CASSLLPGQDQETQYF TGCGCCAGCAGCTTACTACCGGGACAGGACCAAGAGACCCAGTACTTC
- - TRBJ1-2 TRBV30 CAWSAQGSGYTF TGTGCCTGGAGTGCCCAGGGATCTGGCTACACCTTC
- - TRBJ2-7 TRBV4-2 CASSQGAGEPKQYF TGTGCCAGCAGCCAAGGGGCAGGGGAACCAAAGCAGTACTTC
- - TRBJ2-2 TRBV2 CASRGGTVNTGELFF TGTGCCAGCAGGGGCGGGACAGTGAACACCGGGGAGCTGTTTTTT
- - TRBJ1-2 TRBV2 CASSTDRQTSGGYTF TGTGCCAGCAGTACCGACAGGCAAACTAGCGGAGGCTACACCTTC
TRBD2 few TRBJ2-7 TRBV30 CAWSVSSGVYEQYF TGTGCCTGGAGTGTATCTAGCGGGGTATACGAGCAGTACTTC
- few TRBJ2-1 TRBV6-6 CASSFIREPYNEQFF TGTGCCAGCAGTTTCATCCGGGAGCCCTACAATGAGCAGTTCTTC
TRBD2 - TRBJ2-5 TRBV9 CASSVGGGGGGETQYF TGTGCCAGCAGCGTAGGCGGCGGGGGGGGAGGAGAGACCCAGTACTTC
TRBD2 - TRBJ2-2 TRBV5-1 CASSLSGGPPGELFF TGCGCCAGCAGCTTGTCGGGAGGGCCGCCCGGGGAGCTGTTTTTT
- - TRBJ2-7 TRBV11-2 CASSLELTDYEQYF TGTGCCAGCAGCTTAGAACTCACAGACTACGAGCAGTACTTC
- few TRBJ1-3 TRBV7-2 CASSSGLANTIYF TGTGCCAGCAGCTCCGGGCTAGCAAACACCATATATTTT
TRBD2 - TRBJ2-3 TRBV5-1 CASSAGGYSTDTQYF TGCGCCAGCAGCGCCGGGGGGTATAGCACAGATACGCAGTATTTT
TRBD1 once TRBJ2-7 TRBV2 CASSLSLGQTVLYF TGTGCCAGCAGCTTGAGCTTGGGACAGACAGTCCTGTACTTC
- - TRBJ1-1 TRBV2 CASSARDTDAEAFF TGTGCCAGCAGTGCCCGGGACACGGATGCGGAAGCTTTCTTT
- many TRBJ2-4 TRBV29-1 CSVRNRVAKNIQYF TGCAGCGTGCGAAACAGGGTTGCCAAAAACATTCAGTACTTC
- - TRBJ2-1 TRBV6-5 CASSYSTSWINEQFF TGTGCCAGCAGTTACTCTACTAGCTGGATCAATGAGCAGTTCTTC
TRBD1 - TRBJ1-1 TRBV19 CASSSDRDTEAFF TGTGCCAGTAGTTCGGACAGGGACACTGAAGCTTTCTTT
- - TRBJ2-3 TRBV18 CASSPIDSVHSTDTQYF TGTGCCAGCTCACCAATTGATAGCGTACATAGCACAGATACGCAGTATTTT
- - TRBJ1-1 TRBV9 CASSPRSTVNTEAFF TGTGCCAGCAGCCCCCGTTCGACAGTTAACACTGAAGCTTTCTTT
- - TRBJ1-5 TRBV28 CASSPDKTGIYSNQPQHF TGTGCCAGCAGTCCGGATAAGACAGGAATCTATAGCAATCAGCCCCAGCATTTT